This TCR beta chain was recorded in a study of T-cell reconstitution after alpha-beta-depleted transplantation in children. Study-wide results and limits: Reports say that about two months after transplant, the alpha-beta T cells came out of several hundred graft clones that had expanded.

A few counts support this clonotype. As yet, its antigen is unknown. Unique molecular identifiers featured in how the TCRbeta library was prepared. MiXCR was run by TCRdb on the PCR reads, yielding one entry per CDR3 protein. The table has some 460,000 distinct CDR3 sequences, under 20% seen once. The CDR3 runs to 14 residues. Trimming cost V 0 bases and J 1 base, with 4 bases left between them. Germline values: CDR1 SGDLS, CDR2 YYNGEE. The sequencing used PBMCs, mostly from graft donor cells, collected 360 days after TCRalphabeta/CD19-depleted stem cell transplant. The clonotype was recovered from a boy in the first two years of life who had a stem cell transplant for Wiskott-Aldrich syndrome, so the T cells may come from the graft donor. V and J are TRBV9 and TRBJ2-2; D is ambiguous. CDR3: CASSVVMNTGELFF. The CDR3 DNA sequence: TGTGCCAGCAGCGTAGTTATGAACACCGGGGAGCTGTTTTTT.